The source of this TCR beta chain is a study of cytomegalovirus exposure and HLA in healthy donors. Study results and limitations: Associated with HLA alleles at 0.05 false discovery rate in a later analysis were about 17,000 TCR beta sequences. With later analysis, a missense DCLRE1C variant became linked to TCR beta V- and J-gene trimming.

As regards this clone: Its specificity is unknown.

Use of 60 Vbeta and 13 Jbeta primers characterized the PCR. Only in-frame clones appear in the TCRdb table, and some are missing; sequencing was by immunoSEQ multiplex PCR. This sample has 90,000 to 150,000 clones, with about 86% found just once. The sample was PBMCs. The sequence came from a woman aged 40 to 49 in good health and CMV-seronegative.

CDR3 DNA: TGTGCCAGCAGCCCGGGGGACAGCTTCTACAATGAGCAGTTCTTC. Its protein is CASSPGDSFYNEQFF. The chain uses TRBV7-2 and TRBJ2-1, with D perhaps matching TRBD1 (7 bases). The V and J ends lost 5 bases and 3 bases respectively, with 14 bases between them. This CDR3 has 15 residues. CDR1 and CDR2 from the germline V gene are SGHTA and FQGNSA.